This section outlines one TCR beta chain sequence together with its context. This specimen comes from a study of OX40 agonist ivuxolimab in advanced cancers. Study-wide background: Participants averaged about 60 years of age (range roughly 23 to 79) and were around 80% male.

Assay used: immunoSEQ multiplex PCR; TCRdb lists only in-frame clones, some missing. Of under 85,000 clones listed, 85% to 90% were seen once; the top ten hold approximately 0.68%. V shed 2 bases, J shed 4 bases, and the junction held 7 bases outside the gene matches. CDR3 length: 15 residues. Germline V gene lookup returns CDR1 MNHEY and CDR2 SVGAGI. This receptor was identified in an adult with an advanced solid tumor such as melanoma, head and neck, liver or kidney cancer. Sequenced here: CD4+ or CD8+ T cells sorted from blood, sampled in a trial of the OX40 agonist ivuxolimab. The V gene is TRBV6-5, the J gene TRBJ1-1; 7 nucleotides align to TRBD1. As DNA, the CDR3 is TGTGCCAGCAGTTACACAGGGGTGGCGGGCACTGAAGCTTTCTTT. This translates into CASSYTGVAGTEAFF.